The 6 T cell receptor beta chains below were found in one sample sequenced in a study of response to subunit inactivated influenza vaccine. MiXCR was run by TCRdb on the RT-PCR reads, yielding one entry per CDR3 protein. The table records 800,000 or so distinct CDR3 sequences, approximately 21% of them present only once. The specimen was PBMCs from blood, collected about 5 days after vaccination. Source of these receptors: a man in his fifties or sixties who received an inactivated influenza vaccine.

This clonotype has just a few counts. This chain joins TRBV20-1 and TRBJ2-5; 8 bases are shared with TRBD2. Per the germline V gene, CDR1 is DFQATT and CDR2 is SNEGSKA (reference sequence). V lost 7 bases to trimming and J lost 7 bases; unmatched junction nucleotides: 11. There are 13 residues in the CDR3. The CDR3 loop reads CSEEGLAIGTQYF. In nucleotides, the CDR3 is TGCAGTGAGGAAGGACTAGCAATAGGGACCCAGTACTTC.

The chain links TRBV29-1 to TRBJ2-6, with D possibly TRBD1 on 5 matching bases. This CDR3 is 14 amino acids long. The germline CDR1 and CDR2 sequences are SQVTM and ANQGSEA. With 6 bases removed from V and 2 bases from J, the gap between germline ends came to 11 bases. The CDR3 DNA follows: TGCAGCGTGGATGACAGCCCTGGGGCCAACGTCCTGACTTTC. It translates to CSVDDSPGANVLTF.

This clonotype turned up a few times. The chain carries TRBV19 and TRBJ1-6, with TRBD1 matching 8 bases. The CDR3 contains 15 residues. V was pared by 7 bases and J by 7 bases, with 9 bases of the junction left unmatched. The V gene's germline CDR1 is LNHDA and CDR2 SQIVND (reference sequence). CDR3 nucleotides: TGTGCCAGTACCACGACAGGGGTCGGGAATTCACCCCTCCACTTT. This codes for CASTTTGVGNSPLHF.

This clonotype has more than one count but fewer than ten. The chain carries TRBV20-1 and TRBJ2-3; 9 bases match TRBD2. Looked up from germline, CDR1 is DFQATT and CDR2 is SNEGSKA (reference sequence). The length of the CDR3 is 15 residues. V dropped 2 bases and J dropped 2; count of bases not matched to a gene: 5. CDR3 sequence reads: CSARPRTSATDTQYF. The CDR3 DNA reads TGCAGTGCTAGACCACGGACTAGCGCCACAGATACGCAGTATTTT.

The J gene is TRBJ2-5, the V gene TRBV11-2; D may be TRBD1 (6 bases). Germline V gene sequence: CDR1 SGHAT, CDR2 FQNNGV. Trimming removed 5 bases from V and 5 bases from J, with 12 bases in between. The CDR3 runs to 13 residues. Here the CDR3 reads CASSPDRTETQYF. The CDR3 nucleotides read TGTGCCAGCAGCCCAGACAGGACGGAGACCCAGTACTTC.

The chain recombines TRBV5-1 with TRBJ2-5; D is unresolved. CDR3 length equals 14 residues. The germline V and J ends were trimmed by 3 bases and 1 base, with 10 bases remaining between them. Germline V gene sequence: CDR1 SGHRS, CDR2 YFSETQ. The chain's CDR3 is CASSSGPSQETQYF. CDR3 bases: TGCGCCAGCAGCTCGGGCCCGTCCCAAGAGACCCAGTACTTC.